These 32 T cell receptor beta chains came from one sample sequenced in a study of cytomegalovirus exposure and HLA in healthy donors. The PCR used 60 Vbeta and 13 Jbeta primers. The table came from immunoSEQ multiplex PCR; TCRdb's copy has only in-frame clones and leaves some out. The table has hundreds of thousands of clones, around four fifths seen once; the top ten hold around 2.8%. Source material: PBMCs. The receptors were gathered from an older woman in good health and CMV-seropositive.

This clone was detected only once. The chain is built from TRBV2 and TRBJ2-7; tentatively, D is TRBD1 (5 bases). Germline CDR1 reads SNHLY; CDR2 reads FYNNEI. The CDR3 covers 13 residues. Trimming pared 4 bases from V and 5 bases from J, leaving 12 bases between. The CDR3 sequence is CASSAEQVNEQYF. For the CDR3, the DNA is TGTGCCAGCAGTGCGGAACAGGTTAACGAGCAGTACTTC.

The chain employs TRBV10-3 and TRBJ1-5, with D unresolved. The CDR3 totals 12 residues. CDR1 and CDR2 from the germline V gene are ENHRY and SYGVKD. The V end was cut by 4 bases, the J end by 4 bases, with 5 bases between. The CDR3 DNA sequence: TGTGCCATCAGTGCCGGGAATCAGCCCCAGCATTTT. As protein: CAISAGNQPQHF.

The J gene is TRBJ2-2, the V gene TRBV9; 15 positions match TRBD2. The CDR3 is 19 residues long. V shed 3 bases, J shed 0 bases, and the junction held 6 bases outside the gene matches. CDR1 and CDR2 from the germline V gene are SGDLS and YYNGEE. The CDR3 sequence is CASSGTSGGGAANTGELFF. As DNA, the CDR3 is TGTGCCAGCAGCGGGACTAGCGGGGGGGGTGCTGCGAACACCGGGGAGCTGTTTTTT.

The chain has TRBV10-3 and TRBJ2-1, with TRBD2 matching 7 bases. This CDR3 comprises 17 residues. Germline CDR1 is ENHRY and CDR2 is SYGVKD. The V and J ends lost 8 bases and 1 base, in that order; junction bases with no gene match: 14. The CDR3: CAIQTLGGSNSYNEQFF. CDR3 in DNA: TGTGCCATCCAAACCTTGGGCGGGAGTAATTCCTACAATGAGCAGTTCTTC.

This chain connects TRBV10-3 to TRBJ2-7; D unresolved. The CDR3 has 12 residues. Trimming removed 4 bases at V and 1 base at J, with 5 bases between. Germline lookup yields CDR1 ENHRY and CDR2 SYGVKD. The CDR3 sequence is CAISAGSYEQYF. The CDR3 coding sequence is TGTGCCATCAGTGCGGGTTCCTACGAGCAGTACTTC.

The chain links TRBV6-5 to TRBJ1-5; unclear D gene. The germline V gene has CDR1 MNHEY and CDR2 SVGAGI. CDR3 length equals 15 residues. V was shortened by 6 bases and J by 0 bases, with 12 bases between the two germline ends. CDR3 nucleotide sequence: TGTGCCAGCAGCAGGCAGGCTTTTAGCAATCAGCCCCAGCATTTT. This gives the protein CASSRQAFSNQPQHF.

The gene calls are TRBV29-1 and TRBJ2-5, with 11 bases identical to TRBD2. Germline trimming cut 4 bases from V and 5 bases from J; bases unmatched to any gene: 6. Germline lookup yields CDR1 SQVTM and CDR2 ANQGSEA. CDR3 length: 14 amino acids. The DNA for the CDR3 is TGCAGCGTTGTGATAGCGGGGGGGCCTGAGACCCAGTACTTC. It specifies CSVVIAGGPETQYF.

In this sample, this clone turned up a few times. The gene calls are TRBV4-2 and TRBJ2-3, with 9 bases that match TRBD2. CDR1 and CDR2 (germline): LGHNA, YNFKEQ. The CDR3 totals 15 residues. V lost 4 bases, J lost 2 bases, and 4 bases stayed unmatched. CDR3 sequence: CASSPTSGLTDTQYF. The CDR3 DNA follows: TGTGCCAGCAGCCCGACTAGCGGCCTCACAGATACGCAGTATTTT.

The CDR3 spells CASSFRGAQGSRNTEAFF. For the CDR3, the DNA is TGCGCCAGCAGCTTCCGTGGAGCACAGGGTTCCAGGAACACTGAAGCTTTCTTT. The gene calls are TRBV5-1 and TRBJ1-1, with D tentatively TRBD1 (6 bases). The CDR3 runs 18 residues. Trimming stripped 2 bases from V and 1 base from J, with 21 bases between. Germline V gives CDR1 SGHRS, CDR2 YFSETQ.

The chain combines TRBV19 with TRBJ2-2, with 7 positions matching TRBD2. The germline gives CDR1 LNHDA, CDR2 SQIVND (reference sequence). The CDR3 length is 15 residues. With 6 bases clipped from V and 4 bases from J, the junction kept 8 bases outside the gene matches. The CDR3 here is CASRVGSGITGELFF. The CDR3 DNA reads as TGTGCCAGTAGGGTCGGAAGCGGGATCACCGGGGAGCTGTTTTTT.

J is TRBJ1-4 and V is TRBV5-1; TRBD1 is a possible D gene (6 bases). CDR1 and CDR2 (germline): SGHRS, YFSETQ. This CDR3 has 14 residues. V was pared by 2 bases and J by 1 base, with 6 bases between. The CDR3 DNA reads TGCGCCAGCAGCTTACAGGGAACTAATGAAAAACTGTTTTTT. Protein product: CASSLQGTNEKLFF.

The J gene is TRBJ2-1, the V gene TRBV9, with 8 bases aligning to TRBD2. The CDR3 loop spans 16 amino acids. V lost 1 base and J lost 4; bases outside the gene matches: 7. The germline V gene encodes CDR1 SGDLS and CDR2 YYNGEE. CDR3 sequence (DNA): TGTGCCAGCAGCGTATTGGGGACGGGAGGGTACAATGAGCAGTTCTTC. Residues: CASSVLGTGGYNEQFF.

The V gene is TRBV7-9, the J gene TRBJ2-3, with D possibly TRBD2 on 6 matching bases. Trimming pared 4 bases from V and 4 bases from J, leaving 12 bases between. Germline V gene lookup returns CDR1 SEHNR and CDR2 FQNEAQ (reference sequence). The CDR3 length is 14 residues. CDR3 region: CASSSVAGSDTQYF. In nucleotides, the CDR3 is TGTGCCAGCAGCTCGGTTGCGGGATCAGATACGCAGTATTTT.

This chain uses TRBV29-1 with TRBJ2-5, with 10 bases lining up with TRBD1. This CDR3 has 13 residues. CDR1 is SQVTM, CDR2 ANQGSEA, per germline. V was clipped by 7 bases and J by 5 bases; unmatched bases: 7. CDR3 in amino acids: CSAGQGVPETQYF. CDR3 nucleotides: TGCAGCGCCGGACAGGGGGTACCGGAGACCCAGTACTTC.

The rearrangement uses TRBV28 and TRBJ1-2, with D tentatively TRBD1 (5 bases). Germline V CDR1 and CDR2: MDHEN, SYDVKM. V was cut by 1 base and J by 4 bases, with 7 bases left in between. The CDR3 totals 13 residues. In DNA form, the CDR3 reads TGTGCCAGCAGTTTATCTGGGGCCTATGGCTACACCTTC. Its protein product is CASSLSGAYGYTF.

The gene calls are TRBV7-2 and TRBJ1-1, with unresolved D. V dropped 6 bases and J dropped 1 base, with 9 bases sitting between them. Germline CDR1 is SGHTA and CDR2 is FQGNSA. The CDR3 is made up of 13 amino acids. The CDR3 DNA follows: TGTGCCAGCAGGGCTGTCCAGAACACTGAAGCTTTCTTT. Its protein is CASRAVQNTEAFF.

The J gene is TRBJ2-3, the V gene TRBV19; 7 nucleotides agree with TRBD2. Germline CDR1 reads LNHDA; CDR2 reads SQIVND (reference sequence). There are 14 residues in the CDR3. The V segment lost 5 bases and the J segment 0 bases; nucleotides outside the gene matches: 2. CDR3 in amino acids: CASSDSGSTDTQYF. The CDR3 DNA follows: TGTGCCAGTAGTGATAGCGGGAGCACAGATACGCAGTATTTT. The entire variable domain, with the rest obtained from reference TRBV19 and TRBJ2-3, is as follows: DGGITQSPKYLFRKEGQNVTLSCEQNLNHDAMYWYRQDPGQGLRLIYYSQIVNDFQKGDIAEGYSVSREKKESFPLTVTSAQKNPTAFYLCASSDSGSTDTQYFGPGTRLTVL.

J is TRBJ1-5 and V is TRBV29-1, with 10 bases aligning to TRBD1. J lost 2 bases, V lost 3 bases, and 4 bases had no gene match. The CDR3 runs 15 residues. From germline, CDR1 is SQVTM and CDR2 ANQGSEA. The CDR3 sequence: CSVEVGTGGNQPQHF. CDR3 in DNA: TGCAGCGTTGAGGTAGGGACAGGGGGCAATCAGCCCCAGCATTTT.

This clone was detected a few times. This rearrangement joins TRBV11-2 to TRBJ2-2; TRBD2 might be the D (7 bases). Germline V CDR1 and CDR2: SGHAT, FQNNGV. The CDR3 sequence is 17 residues long. Trimming shortened V by 5 bases and J by 2 bases, and 18 bases separated the two germline ends. In DNA form, the CDR3 reads TGTGCCAGCAGCCACCCGATGGCGGGGGCCAACACCGGGGAGCTGTTTTTT. Translating gives CASSHPMAGANTGELFF.

The chain recombines TRBV25-1 with TRBJ1-6; a weak D match, TRBD1 (5 bases). Trimming shortened V by 5 bases and J by 5 bases, and 13 bases separated the two germline ends. This CDR3 has 15 amino acids. Germline loops: CDR1 MGHDK, CDR2 SYGVNS. The CDR3 region is CASSTRGGNNSPLHF. The DNA for the CDR3 is TGTGCCAGCAGTACCCGGGGGGGAAATAATTCACCCCTCCACTTT.

On this clone itself: Within the sample, other DNA sequences also encode this same CDR3. The chain employs TRBV7-2 and TRBJ2-3, with no clear D. CDR1 and CDR2 (germline): SGHTA, FQGNSA. The CDR3 loop spans 12 amino acids. The V gene lost 5 bases and the J gene lost 2 bases, with 5 bases spanning the gap. Here the CDR3 DNA reads TGTGCCAGCAGCCCCTACACAGATACGCAGTATTTT. It specifies CASSPYTDTQYF.

The V and J genes are TRBV7-9 and TRBJ1-1; tentatively, D is TRBD1 (6 bases). Germline V gene sequence: CDR1 SEHNR, CDR2 FQNEAQ (reference sequence). This CDR3 has 17 amino acids. Trimming left V 5 bases short and J 1 base short, with 20 bases between. This CDR3 reads CASSPFAGTRRNTEAFF. Here the CDR3 DNA reads TGTGCCAGCAGCCCATTCGCCGGGACACGGCGGAACACTGAAGCTTTCTTT.

The count of this clone is one. The chain uses TRBV14 and TRBJ2-3; TRBD2 is a possible D gene (7 bases). This CDR3 is built from 16 residues. The germline gives CDR1 SGHDN, CDR2 FVKESK. Trimming cost V 4 bases and J 2 bases, with 16 bases left between them. CDR3 coding DNA: TGTGCCAGCAGCCGGGGGGGCGGGGAGTTCACAGATACGCAGTATTTT. Its translation: CASSRGGGEFTDTQYF.

This chain links TRBV18 with TRBJ2-7, with unresolved D. Germline CDR1 KGHSH, CDR2 LQKENI. The V and J ends lost 3 bases and 2 bases respectively, with 5 bases between them. The CDR3 is 12 amino acids. CDR3 bases: TGTGCCAGCTCACCTGCGACCTACGAGCAGTACTTC. Protein sequence: CASSPATYEQYF.

The rearrangement uses TRBV30 and TRBJ1-1; 7 bases fit TRBD1. The CDR3 is 11 amino acids. Trimming cost V 3 bases and J 10 bases; bases outside gene matches: 5. CDR1 and CDR2 (germline): GTSNPN, SVGIG (reference sequence). In nucleotides, the CDR3 is TGTGCCTGGAGCCGGGACAGTGGAGCTTTCTTT. It codes for CAWSRDSGAFF.

The rearrangement joins TRBV14 to TRBJ2-5; 8 bases agree with TRBD2. CDR3 length: 15 amino acids. Trimming at V came to 4 bases and at J to 2 bases, leaving 6 bases not matched to a gene. Germline values: CDR1 SGHDN, CDR2 FVKESK. CDR3: CASSPRGGGQETQYF. The CDR3 DNA reads as TGTGCCAGCAGCCCCCGAGGCGGGGGGCAAGAGACCCAGTACTTC.

The chain has TRBV4-2 and TRBJ1-5; TRBD1 agrees at 8 bases. Looked up from germline, CDR1 is LGHNA and CDR2 is YNFKEQ. This CDR3 is 16 amino acids long. With V trimmed by 3 bases and J by 2 bases, 6 bases remained unmatched. The CDR3 sequence is CASSHATGEGNQPQHF. CDR3 bases: TGTGCCAGCAGCCACGCGACAGGGGAGGGCAATCAGCCCCAGCATTTT.

This sequence joins TRBV6-4 and TRBJ2-2; weak D call: TRBD2 (5 bases). V dropped 7 bases and J dropped 0 bases, with 6 bases sitting between them. Germline loops: CDR1 MRHNA, CDR2 SNTAGT. This CDR3 comprises 13 residues. CDR3 protein: CASTSPNTGELFF. The CDR3 nucleotides are TGTGCCAGCACTAGCCCGAACACCGGGGAGCTGTTTTTT.

This clone was observed once. This chain joins TRBV5-1 and TRBJ2-5; 13 positions match TRBD2. Looked up from germline, CDR1 is SGHRS and CDR2 is YFSETQ. V dropped 3 bases and J dropped 4; count of bases not matched to a gene: 3. There are 15 residues in the CDR3. The CDR3 sequence: CASSWTSGSRETQYF. The CDR3 DNA sequence: TGCGCCAGCAGCTGGACTAGCGGGAGTCGAGAGACCCAGTACTTC.

CDR3 in amino acids: CASSSRRAGAETQYF. CDR3 sequence (DNA): TGTGCCAGCAGTTCCCGTCGTGCGGGTGCAGAGACCCAGTACTTC. The chain has TRBV28 and TRBJ2-5; the D gene is possibly TRBD2 (5 bases). The germline CDR1 and CDR2 sequences are MDHEN and SYDVKM. This CDR3 comprises 15 residues. Trimming stripped 4 bases from V and 4 bases from J, with 16 bases between.

The table lists this clone with a count of one. This rearrangement joins TRBV19 to TRBJ1-2; weak D call: TRBD1 (5 bases). Germline values: CDR1 LNHDA, CDR2 SQIVND (reference sequence). The V end was cut by 7 bases, the J end by 6 bases, with 12 bases between. The CDR3 has 12 amino acids. The CDR3 nucleotides read TGTGCCAGTAAGGTGGCGGGGGATGGCTACACCTTC. Its protein product is CASKVAGDGYTF.

The V gene is TRBV28, the J gene TRBJ1-4, with 8 bases that match TRBD1. CDR1 is MDHEN and CDR2 is SYDVKM in the germline V gene. CDR3 length equals 15 residues. Unmatched junction bases numbered 2, after V lost 3 bases and J lost 2 bases. The CDR3 here is CASSFQGATNEKLFF. For the CDR3, the DNA is TGTGCCAGCAGTTTTCAGGGGGCCACTAATGAAAAACTGTTTTTT. Variable domain in full (rest from reference TRBV28 and TRBJ1-4): DVKVTQSSRYLVKRTGEKVFLECVQDMDHENMFWYRQDPGLGLRLIYFSYDVKMKEKGDIPEGYSVSREKKERFSLILESASTNQTSMYLCASSFQGATNEKLFFGSGTQLSVL.